Ten or more counts support the clone carrying this T cell receptor (beta chain). Antigen specificity is unknown. This entry comes from a study of T-cell memory formation after mild COVID-19. Study results and caveats: A balance of CD4 and CD8 characterized clones contracting day 15 to 85, whereas later expanders leaned CD4+. For second-wave clones that peaked at day 37, SARS-CoV-2 specificity went unverified. Among contracting clones, CD4+ were mainly CM/EM and CD8+ enriched in EMRA.

V lost 3 bases and J lost 4, with 6 bases in between. This CDR3 contains 12 residues. TCRdb re-derived calls from the 5' RACE reads in MiXCR, one entry per CDR3 protein. This sample has 220,000 or so distinct CDR3 sequences, with over 7.5% found just once. The rearrangement links TRBV12-3 or TRBV12-4 to TRBJ1-2; D remains ambiguous. The sample was PBMCs or a T cell subset sorted from them (not recorded which). The sequence was collected from a man younger than 35 who had mild COVID-19 (a few samples of this study predate the infection). Cell type and time point are not known. The CDR3 nucleotides are TGTGCCAGCAGTTTTGGCGCCTATGGCTACACCTTC. Residues: CASSFGAYGYTF.